This T cell receptor (beta chain) was sequenced during a study of blood T cell repertoires in COVID-19. Study-wide background: COVID-19 samples collected from the United States, Italy and Spain covered acute and convalescent phases.

This CDR3 region has 16 residues. The germline V gene encodes CDR1 SGDLS and CDR2 YYNGEE. Trimming at V came to 4 bases and at J to 5 bases, leaving 10 bases not matched to a gene. In the authors' workflow: Nucleated cell number was recorded as an estimate derived from reference gene primer amplification. TCRdb's table, derived via immunoSEQ multiplex PCR, lists solely in-frame clones and lacks some. Clone size and V and J calls were adopted from that table, with D and trimming inferred from the DNA. This table has 10,000 to 15,000 clones, 80% to 90% appearing once. The gene calls are TRBV9 and TRBJ2-3, with 10 bases that match TRBD2. The sequencing input was peripheral blood. This sequence originates from a woman aged 60-75 years with acute or convalescent COVID-19. CDR3 nucleotide sequence: TGTGCCAGCAGCCCAACCTTAGCGGGGGGTGGAGATACGCAGTATTTT. This translates into CASSPTLAGGGDTQYF.